This T cell receptor beta chain was identified in a study of shared clonotypes between healthy human individuals. Across the study: Serving as donors were a couple of women and a few men, whose ages spanned 18 to 49.

Deep was the level used in running the assay. Assay used: immunoSEQ multiplex PCR; TCRdb lists only in-frame clones, some missing. The data hold about 2 million clones, with around 95% observed a single time. Trimming shortened V by 3 bases and J by 3 bases, and 9 bases separated the two germline ends. The CDR3 consists of 14 residues. The germline V gene encodes CDR1 WNHNN and CDR2 SYGVQD (reference sequence). The donor cohort consisted entirely of Caucasian adults residing in Nashville, Tennessee. The sequencing input was naive CD4+ T cells sorted from blood. The subset denotes: CD45RA+ positively selected. The origin of this receptor is a man aged 18-30 years in good health. V and J are TRBV10-1 and TRBJ2-1; D is possibly TRBD2 (7 bases). CDR3 nucleotide sequence: TGCGCCAGCAGTGAAGGGGGGGTCTACAATGAGCAGTTCTTC. Translating it yields CASSEGGVYNEQFF.